These 7 T cell receptor beta chains came from one sample sequenced in a study of beta chain features in type 1 diabetes. What was sequenced were expressed TCRB transcripts, since all of the isolated RNA had been reverse transcribed. The data were produced by immunoSEQ multiplex PCR, yet TCRdb's version contains in-frame clones alone and is incomplete. The profile shows under 450,000 clones, about 15% of them singletons. Sequenced sample: naive CD4+ T cells from blood. The receptor set was obtained from a man under 40 in good health.

This clone turned up a few times. The V gene is TRBV7-7, the J gene TRBJ1-4; D call uncertain. This CDR3 is built from 15 residues. V lost 2 bases to trimming and J lost 3 bases, with 10 bases between them. From germline, CDR1 is SSHAT and CDR2 FNYEAQ (reference sequence). In DNA, the CDR3 is TGTGCCAGCAGCTTATACGGAAGCCCTAATGAAAAACTGTTTTTT. This codes for CASSLYGSPNEKLFF.

This clone was observed a handful of times. This chain links TRBV18 with TRBJ1-4, with D uncertain. V was shortened by 2 bases and J by 8 bases, with 12 bases between the two germline ends. Germline assignment: CDR1 KGHSH and CDR2 LQKENI. The CDR3 runs 14 residues. The DNA for the CDR3 is TGTGCCAGCTCACCAATGGATGCGATGGAAAAACTGTTTTTT. This encodes CASSPMDAMEKLFF.

CDR3 DNA: TGTGCCAGCAGTCGCAGGGGTATTGGCTATGGCTACACCTTC. As protein: CASSRRGIGYGYTF. This sequence joins TRBV6-5 and TRBJ1-2; possible D gene TRBD1, 6 bases. The germline gives CDR1 MNHEY, CDR2 SVGAGI. The CDR3 has 14 residues. The V and J ends lost 5 bases and 4 bases respectively, with 14 bases between them.

This chain uses TRBV7-2 with TRBJ2-5, with TRBD2 as a possible D gene (5 bases). V was cut by 3 bases and J by 4 bases, with 15 bases left in between. The length of the CDR3 is 15 residues. Per the germline V gene, CDR1 is SGHTA and CDR2 is FQGNSA. CDR3 amino acids: CASSFRGDILETQYF. The CDR3 nucleotides are TGTGCCAGCAGCTTTCGGGGAGACATCTTAGAGACCCAGTACTTC.

The rearrangement links TRBV7-2 to TRBJ2-3; D is unresolved. The CDR3 extends over 13 amino acids. From germline, CDR1 is SGHTA and CDR2 FQGNSA. V was clipped by 4 bases and J by 6 bases, with 11 bases between them. The CDR3 DNA reads as TGTGCCAGCAGCTGGTCGGGCTATGATACGCAGTATTTT. This gives the protein CASSWSGYDTQYF. Combining the CDR3 with reference TRBV7-2 and TRBJ2-3 gives the whole variable domain GAGVSQSPSNKVTEKGKDVELRCDPISGHTALYWYRQSLGQGLEFLIYFQGNSAPDKSGLPSDRFSAERTGGSVSTLTIQRTQQEDSAVYLCASSWSGYDTQYFGPGTRLTVL.

The V call is TRBV11-3, the J call TRBJ2-1; 9 bases map to TRBD2. V lost 5 bases to trimming and J lost 7 bases; unmatched junction nucleotides: 9. This CDR3 spans 15 amino acids. From germline, CDR1 is SGHNT and CDR2 YENEEA. The DNA for the CDR3 is TGTGCCAGCAGCAGGCGGGAGGGCCTCCCAAATGAGCAGTTCTTC. It specifies CASSRREGLPNEQFF.

This chain joins TRBV19 and TRBJ1-2; 8 positions match TRBD1. Germline-derived CDR1 and CDR2 are LNHDA and SQIVND (reference sequence). J was trimmed by 7 bases and V by 7 bases; bases with no gene match: 5. There are 12 residues in the CDR3. CDR3 protein: CASMGQVFGYTF. CDR3 sequence (DNA): TGTGCCAGTATGGGACAGGTTTTTGGCTACACCTTC.